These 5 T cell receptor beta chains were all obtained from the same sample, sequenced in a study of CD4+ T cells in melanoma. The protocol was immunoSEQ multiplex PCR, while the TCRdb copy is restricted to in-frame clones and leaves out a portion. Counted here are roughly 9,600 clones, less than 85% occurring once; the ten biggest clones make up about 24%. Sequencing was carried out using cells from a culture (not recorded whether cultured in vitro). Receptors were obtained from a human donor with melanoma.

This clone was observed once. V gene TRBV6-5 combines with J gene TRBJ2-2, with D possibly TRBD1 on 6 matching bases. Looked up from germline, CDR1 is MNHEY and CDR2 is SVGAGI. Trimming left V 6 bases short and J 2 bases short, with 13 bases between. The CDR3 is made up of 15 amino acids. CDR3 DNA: TGTGCCAGCAGAGGGGCAGGGGCCAACACCGGGGAGCTGTTTTTT. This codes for CASRGAGANTGELFF.

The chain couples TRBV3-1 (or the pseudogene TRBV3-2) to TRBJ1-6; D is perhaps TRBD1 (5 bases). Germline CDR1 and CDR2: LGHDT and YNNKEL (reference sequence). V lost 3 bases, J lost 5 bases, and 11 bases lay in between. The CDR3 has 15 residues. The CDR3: CASSHRQLDNSPLHF. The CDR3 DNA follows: TGTGCCAGCAGCCACCGACAGCTTGATAATTCACCCCTCCACTTT.

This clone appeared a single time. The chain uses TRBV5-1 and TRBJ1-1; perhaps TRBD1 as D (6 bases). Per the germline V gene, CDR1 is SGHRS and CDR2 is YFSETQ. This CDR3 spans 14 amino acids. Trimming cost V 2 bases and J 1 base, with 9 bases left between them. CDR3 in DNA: TGCGCCAGCAGCTTAAGGGGGAAGAACACTGAAGCTTTCTTT. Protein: CASSLRGKNTEAFF.

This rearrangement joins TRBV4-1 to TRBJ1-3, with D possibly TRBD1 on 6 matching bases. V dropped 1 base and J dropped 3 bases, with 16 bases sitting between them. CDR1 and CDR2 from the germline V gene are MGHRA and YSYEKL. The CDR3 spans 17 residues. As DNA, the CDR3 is TGCGCCAGCAGCCAAGCCCTTGGGGGGGCGGATGGAAACACCATATATTTT. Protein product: CASSQALGGADGNTIYF.

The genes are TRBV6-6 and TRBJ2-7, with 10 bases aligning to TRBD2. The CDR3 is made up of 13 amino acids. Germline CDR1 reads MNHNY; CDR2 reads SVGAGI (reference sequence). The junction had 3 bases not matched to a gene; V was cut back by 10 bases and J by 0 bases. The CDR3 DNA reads TGTGCCACGAGCGGGGGGGCCTCCTACGAGCAGTACTTC. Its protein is CATSGGASYEQYF.